The next 9 T cell receptor beta chains were all read from a single sample in a study of T cell repertoires in cytomegalovirus infection. Each CDR3 protein gets one entry after TCRdb re-called the reads with MiXCR. Of a few hundred thousand distinct CDR3 sequences in the sample, approximately 15% were seen once. Sequencing was carried out using CD8+ T cells from PBMCs. These receptors were taken from a human donor in good health (CMV status not recorded). Some clones in this sample may be carry-over from other donors' samples.

Ten or more counts support this clonotype. The chain carries TRBV12-3 or TRBV12-4 and TRBJ1-2; no clear D gene. V lost 2 bases and J 6 bases, leaving 16 bases between the germline ends. The CDR3 has 15 residues. DNA of the CDR3: TGTGCCAGCAGTTTATCCTGGGGTTCCCTAAATGGCTACACCTTC. Translated: CASSLSWGSLNGYTF.

This clonotype was picked up many times. The chain combines TRBV7-9 with TRBJ1-1; a possible D gene is TRBD1 (5 bases). From germline, CDR1 is SEHNR and CDR2 FQNEAQ (reference sequence). The CDR3 has 15 residues. Trimming left V 2 bases short and J 3 bases short, with 13 bases between. CDR3 residues: CASSLNQGWDTEAFF. CDR3 coding DNA: TGTGCCAGCAGCTTAAACCAGGGATGGGACACTGAAGCTTTCTTT.

Many counts were recorded for this clonotype. This chain uses TRBV20-1 with TRBJ2-1, with TRBD2 matching 12 bases. There are 15 residues in the CDR3. With 6 bases clipped from V and 6 bases from J, the junction kept 9 bases outside the gene matches. CDR1 is DFQATT and CDR2 is SNEGSKA in the germline V gene (reference sequence). For the CDR3, the DNA is TGCAGTGCAAAACCTCTAGCGGGGGGGCCCAATGAGCAGTTCTTC. Its translation is CSAKPLAGGPNEQFF.

The table lists this clonotype with many counts. The chain links TRBV7-6 to TRBJ1-1; D remains ambiguous. Trimming took off 5 bases at V and 1 base at J, with 14 bases between the two ends. The germline V gene has CDR1 SGHVS and CDR2 FNYEAQ. This CDR3 has 15 residues. CDR3 DNA sequence: TGTGCCAGCAGCCCCACCGAGGGCGCGAACACTGAAGCTTTCTTT. Translating gives CASSPTEGANTEAFF. The complete variable domain, with remaining parts taken from reference TRBV7-6 and TRBJ1-1, reads GAGVSQSPRYKVTKRGQDVALRCDPISGHVSLYWYRQALGQGPEFLTYFNYEAQQDKSGLPNDRFSAERPEGSISTLTIQRTEQRDSAMYRCASSPTEGANTEAFFGQGTRLTVV.

This clonotype was seen repeatedly, ten times or more. The V call is TRBV7-9, the J call TRBJ2-5, with 14 nucleotides matching TRBD2. Germline V gene lookup returns CDR1 SEHNR and CDR2 FQNEAQ (reference sequence). The V gene end was trimmed by 5 bases and the J gene end by 5 bases; junction bases not matched to a gene: 4. This CDR3 region has 15 residues. The CDR3 sequence: CASSTRLAGGETQYF. In nucleotides, the CDR3 is TGTGCCAGCAGCACCAGACTAGCGGGGGGGGAGACCCAGTACTTC.

V is TRBV19 and J is TRBJ1-5; D remains unclear. CDR3 length: 13 residues. The germline CDR1 and CDR2 sequences are LNHDA and SQIVND (reference sequence). The germline V and J ends were trimmed by 9 bases and 5 bases, with 14 bases remaining between them. CDR3 loop: CASSWWTDQPQHF. For the CDR3, the DNA is TGTGCCAGCTCCTGGTGGACTGATCAGCCCCAGCATTTT.

The genes are TRBV9 and TRBJ2-3, with D unclear. This CDR3 comprises 13 residues. The germline V gene has CDR1 SGDLS and CDR2 YYNGEE. V lost 4 bases and J 7 bases, leaving 13 bases between the germline ends. CDR3 sequence: CASSPSQQNTQYF. CDR3 coding DNA: TGTGCCAGCAGCCCCTCGCAGCAAAATACGCAGTATTTT. The full variable domain, with the rest looked up from reference TRBV9 and TRBJ2-3, is DSGVTQTPKHLITATGQRVTLRCSPRSGDLSVYWYQQSLDQGLQFLIQYYNGEERAKGNILERFSAQQFPDLHSELNLSSLELGDSALYFCASSPSQQNTQYFGPGTRLTVL.

A few counts support this clonotype. The chain employs TRBV20-1 and TRBJ1-4, with TRBD1 as a possible D gene (5 bases). Deletions cut 6 bases from V and 0 bases from J, with 14 bases between. CDR3 length: 15 residues. Germline V gene lookup returns CDR1 DFQATT and CDR2 SNEGSKA (reference sequence). The CDR3 nucleotides are TGCAGTGCCTCAAGACAGCCGGCAACTAATGAAAAACTGTTTTTT. Its protein product is CSASRQPATNEKLFF.

The chain joins TRBV27 to TRBJ1-6; D possibly corresponds to TRBD1 (5 bases). The germline CDR1 and CDR2 sequences are MNHEY and SMNVEV (reference sequence). The length of the CDR3 is 14 residues. The V end lost 4 bases, the J end lost 7 bases, and 11 bases lay between the germline ends. The CDR3 bases are TGTGCCAGCAGTTCGGGGCAGCTCAATTCACCCCTCCACTTT. Its translation is CASSSGQLNSPLHF.